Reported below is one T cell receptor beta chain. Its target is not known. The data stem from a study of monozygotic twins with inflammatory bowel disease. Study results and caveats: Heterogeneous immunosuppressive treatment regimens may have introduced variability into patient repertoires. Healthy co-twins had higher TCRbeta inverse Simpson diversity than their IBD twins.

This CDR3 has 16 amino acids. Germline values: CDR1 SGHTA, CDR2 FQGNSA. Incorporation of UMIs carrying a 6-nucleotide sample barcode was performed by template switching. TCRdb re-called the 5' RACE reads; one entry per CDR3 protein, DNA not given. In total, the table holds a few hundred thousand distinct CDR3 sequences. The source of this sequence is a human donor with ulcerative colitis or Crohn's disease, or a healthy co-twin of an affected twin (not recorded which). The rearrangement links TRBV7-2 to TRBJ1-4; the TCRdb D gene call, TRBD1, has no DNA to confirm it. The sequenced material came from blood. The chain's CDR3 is CASSLRPGATNEKLFF.